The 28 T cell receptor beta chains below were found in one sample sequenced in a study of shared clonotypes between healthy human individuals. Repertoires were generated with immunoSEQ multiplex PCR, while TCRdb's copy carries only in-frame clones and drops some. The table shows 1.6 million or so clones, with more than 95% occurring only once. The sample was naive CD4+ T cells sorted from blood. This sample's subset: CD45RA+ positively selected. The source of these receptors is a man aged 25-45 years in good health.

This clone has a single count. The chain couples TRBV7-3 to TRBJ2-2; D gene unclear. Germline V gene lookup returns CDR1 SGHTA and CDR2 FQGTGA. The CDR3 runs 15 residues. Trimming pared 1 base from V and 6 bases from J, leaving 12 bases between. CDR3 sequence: CASSLRAVQAGELFF. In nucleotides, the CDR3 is TGTGCCAGCAGCTTAAGAGCCGTACAAGCCGGGGAGCTGTTTTTT.

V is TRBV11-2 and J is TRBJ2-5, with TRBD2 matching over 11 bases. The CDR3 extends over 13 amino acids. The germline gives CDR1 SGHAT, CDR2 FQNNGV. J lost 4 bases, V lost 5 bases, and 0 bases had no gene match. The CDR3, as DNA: TGTGCCAGCAGCCTAGCGGGAGGAGAGACCCAGTACTTC. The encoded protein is CASSLAGGETQYF.

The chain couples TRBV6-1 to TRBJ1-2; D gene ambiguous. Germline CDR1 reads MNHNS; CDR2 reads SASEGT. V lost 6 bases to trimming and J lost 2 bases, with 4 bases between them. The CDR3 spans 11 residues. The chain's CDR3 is CASRSNYGYTF. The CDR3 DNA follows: TGTGCCAGCAGAAGCAACTATGGCTACACCTTC.

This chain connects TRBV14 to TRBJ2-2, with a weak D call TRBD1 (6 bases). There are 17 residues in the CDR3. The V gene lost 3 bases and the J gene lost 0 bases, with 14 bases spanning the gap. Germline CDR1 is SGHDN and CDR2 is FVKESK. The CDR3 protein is CASSQYTQGPNTGELFF. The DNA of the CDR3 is TGTGCCAGCAGCCAGTACACGCAGGGGCCGAACACCGGGGAGCTGTTTTTT.

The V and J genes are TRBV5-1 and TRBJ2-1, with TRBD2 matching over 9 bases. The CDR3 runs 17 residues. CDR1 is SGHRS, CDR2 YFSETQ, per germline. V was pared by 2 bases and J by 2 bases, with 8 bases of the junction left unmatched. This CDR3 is CASSLAGGVRTYNEQFF. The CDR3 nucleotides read TGCGCCAGCAGCTTAGCGGGAGGTGTCAGAACCTACAATGAGCAGTTCTTC.

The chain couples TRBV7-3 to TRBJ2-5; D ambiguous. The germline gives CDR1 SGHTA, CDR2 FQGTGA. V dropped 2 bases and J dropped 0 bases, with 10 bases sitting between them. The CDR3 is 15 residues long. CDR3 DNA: TGTGCCAGCAGCTTAGACGGCCGGTACCAAGAGACCCAGTACTTC. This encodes CASSLDGRYQETQYF. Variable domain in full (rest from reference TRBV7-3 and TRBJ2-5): GAGVSQTPSNKVTEKGKYVELRCDPISGHTALYWYRQSLGQGPEFLIYFQGTGAADDSGLPNDRFFAVRPEGSVSTLKIQRTERGDSAVYLCASSLDGRYQETQYFGPGTRLLVL.

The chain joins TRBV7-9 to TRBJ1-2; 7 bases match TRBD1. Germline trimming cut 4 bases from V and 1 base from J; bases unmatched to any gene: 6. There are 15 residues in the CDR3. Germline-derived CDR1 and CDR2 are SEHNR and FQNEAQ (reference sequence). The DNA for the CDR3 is TGTGCCAGCAGCTCAGGGGGGAAGAATAACTATGGCTACACCTTC. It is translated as CASSSGGKNNYGYTF.

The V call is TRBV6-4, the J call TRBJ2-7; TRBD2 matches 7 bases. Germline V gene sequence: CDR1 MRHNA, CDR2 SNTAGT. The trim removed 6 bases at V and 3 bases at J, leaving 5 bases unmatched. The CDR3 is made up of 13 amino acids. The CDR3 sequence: CASSQSGGYEQYF. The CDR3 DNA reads TGTGCCAGCAGCCAGTCGGGGGGCTACGAGCAGTACTTC.

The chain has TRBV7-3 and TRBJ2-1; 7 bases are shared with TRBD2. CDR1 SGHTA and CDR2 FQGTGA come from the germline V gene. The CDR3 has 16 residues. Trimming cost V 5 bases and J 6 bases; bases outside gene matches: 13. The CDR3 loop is CASSPRPGTTGNEQFF. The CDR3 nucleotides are TGTGCCAGCAGCCCACGACCCGGGACTACCGGCAATGAGCAGTTCTTC.

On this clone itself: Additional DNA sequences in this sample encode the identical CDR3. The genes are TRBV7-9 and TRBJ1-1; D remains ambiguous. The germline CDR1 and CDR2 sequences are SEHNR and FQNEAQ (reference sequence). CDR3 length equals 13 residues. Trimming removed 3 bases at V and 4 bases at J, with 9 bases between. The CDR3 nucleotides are TGTGCCAGCAGCTTGGAGGGAGGCACTGAAGCTTTCTTT. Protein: CASSLEGGTEAFF. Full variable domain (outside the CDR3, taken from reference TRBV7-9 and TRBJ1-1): DTGVSQNPRHKITKRGQNVTFRCDPISEHNRLYWYRQTLGQGPEFLTYFQNEAQLEKSRLLSDRFSAERPKGSFSTLEIQRTEQGDSAMYLCASSLEGGTEAFFGQGTRLTVV.

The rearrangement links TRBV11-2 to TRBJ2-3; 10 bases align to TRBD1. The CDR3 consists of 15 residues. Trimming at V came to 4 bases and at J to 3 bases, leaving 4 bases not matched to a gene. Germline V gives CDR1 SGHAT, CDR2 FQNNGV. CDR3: CASSWDRGWTDTQYF. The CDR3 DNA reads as TGTGCCAGCAGCTGGGACAGGGGATGGACAGATACGCAGTATTTT.

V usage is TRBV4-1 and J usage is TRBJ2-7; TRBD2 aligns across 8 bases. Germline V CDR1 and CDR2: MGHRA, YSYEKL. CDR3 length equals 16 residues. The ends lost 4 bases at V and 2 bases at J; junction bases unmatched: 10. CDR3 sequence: CASSPLPRGRTYEQYF. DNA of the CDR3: TGCGCCAGCAGCCCCCTCCCCCGCGGGAGGACCTACGAGCAGTACTTC.

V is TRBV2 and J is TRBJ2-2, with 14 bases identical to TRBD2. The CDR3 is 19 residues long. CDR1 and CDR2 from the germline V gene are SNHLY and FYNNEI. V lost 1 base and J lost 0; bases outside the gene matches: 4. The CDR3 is CASSEDRLAGGPNTGELFF. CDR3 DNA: TGTGCCAGCAGTGAAGACCGACTAGCGGGAGGGCCGAACACCGGGGAGCTGTTTTTT.

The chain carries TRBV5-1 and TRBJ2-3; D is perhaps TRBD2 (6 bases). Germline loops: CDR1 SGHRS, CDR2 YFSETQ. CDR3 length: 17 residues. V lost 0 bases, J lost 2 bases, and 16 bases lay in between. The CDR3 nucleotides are TGCGCCAGCAGCTTGGAGGCCCGGAGGGCTTTCACAGATACGCAGTATTTT. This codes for CASSLEARRAFTDTQYF.

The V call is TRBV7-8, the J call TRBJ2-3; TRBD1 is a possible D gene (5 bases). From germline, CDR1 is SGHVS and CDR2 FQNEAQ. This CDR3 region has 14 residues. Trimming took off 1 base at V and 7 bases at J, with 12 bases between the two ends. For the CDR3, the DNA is TGTGCCAGCAGCTTAGTGCAGGGTTGGAATACGCAGTATTTT. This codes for CASSLVQGWNTQYF.

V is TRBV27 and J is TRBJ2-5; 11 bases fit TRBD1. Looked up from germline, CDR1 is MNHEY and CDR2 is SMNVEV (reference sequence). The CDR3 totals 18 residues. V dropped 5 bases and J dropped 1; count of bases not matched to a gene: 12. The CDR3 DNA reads TGTGCCAGCAGTCCGGGGGACAGGGGGTACCTGGGCCAAGAGACCCAGTACTTC. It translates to CASSPGDRGYLGQETQYF.

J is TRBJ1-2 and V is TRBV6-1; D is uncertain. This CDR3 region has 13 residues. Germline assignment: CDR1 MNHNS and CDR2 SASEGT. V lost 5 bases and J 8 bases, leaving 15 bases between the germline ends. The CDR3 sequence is CASSLDKPFGYTF. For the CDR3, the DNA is TGTGCCAGCAGTTTAGACAAGCCCTTCGGCTACACCTTC.

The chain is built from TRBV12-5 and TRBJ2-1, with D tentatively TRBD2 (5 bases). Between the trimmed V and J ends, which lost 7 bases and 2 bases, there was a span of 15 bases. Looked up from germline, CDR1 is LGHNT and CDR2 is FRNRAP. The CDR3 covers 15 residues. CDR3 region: CASANFGGPYNEQFF. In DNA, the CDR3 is TGTGCTAGTGCCAATTTTGGAGGCCCCTACAATGAGCAGTTCTTC.

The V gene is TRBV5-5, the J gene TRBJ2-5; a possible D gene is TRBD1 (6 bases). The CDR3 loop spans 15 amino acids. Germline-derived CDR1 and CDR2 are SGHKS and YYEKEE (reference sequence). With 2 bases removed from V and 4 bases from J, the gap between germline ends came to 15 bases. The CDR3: CASSLSGDYLETQYF. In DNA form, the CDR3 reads TGTGCCAGCAGCTTATCAGGGGATTATTTAGAGACCCAGTACTTC.

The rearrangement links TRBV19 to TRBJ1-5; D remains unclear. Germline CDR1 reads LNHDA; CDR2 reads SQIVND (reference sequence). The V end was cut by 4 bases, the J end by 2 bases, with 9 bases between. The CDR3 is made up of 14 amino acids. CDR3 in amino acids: CASSRGLGNQPQHF. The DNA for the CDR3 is TGTGCCAGTAGTAGGGGTTTGGGCAATCAGCCCCAGCATTTT.

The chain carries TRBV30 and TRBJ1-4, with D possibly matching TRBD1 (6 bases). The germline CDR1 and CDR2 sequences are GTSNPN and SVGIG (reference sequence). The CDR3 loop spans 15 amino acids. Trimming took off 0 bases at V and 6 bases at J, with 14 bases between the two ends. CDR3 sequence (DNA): TGTGCCTGGAGTGTACTCACAGGGTATCATGAAAAACTGTTTTTT. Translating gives CAWSVLTGYHEKLFF.

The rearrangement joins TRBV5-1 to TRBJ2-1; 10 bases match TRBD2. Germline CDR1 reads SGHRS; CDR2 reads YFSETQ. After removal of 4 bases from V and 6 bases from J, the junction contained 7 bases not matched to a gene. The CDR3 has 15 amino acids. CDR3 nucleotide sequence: TGCGCCAGCAGCGAGGCCTTAGCGGGGGGCAATGAGCAGTTCTTC. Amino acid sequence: CASSEALAGGNEQFF.

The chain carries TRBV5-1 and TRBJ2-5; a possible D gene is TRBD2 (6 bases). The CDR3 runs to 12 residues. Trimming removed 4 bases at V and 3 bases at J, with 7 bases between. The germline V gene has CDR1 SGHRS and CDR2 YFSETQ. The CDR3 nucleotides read TGCGCCAGCAGCGGGGGGAAAGAGACCCAGTACTTC. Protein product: CASSGGKETQYF. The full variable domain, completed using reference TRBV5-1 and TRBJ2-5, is KAGVTQTPRYLIKTRGQQVTLSCSPISGHRSVSWYQQTPGQGLQFLFEYFSETQRNKGNFPGRFSGRQFSNSRSEMNVSTLELGDSALYLCASSGGKETQYFGPGTRLLVL.

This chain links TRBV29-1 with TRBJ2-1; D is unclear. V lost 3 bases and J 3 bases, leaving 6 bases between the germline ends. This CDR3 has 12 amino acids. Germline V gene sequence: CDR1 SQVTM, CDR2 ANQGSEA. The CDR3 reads CSVELHYNEQFF. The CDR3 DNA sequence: TGCAGCGTTGAGTTACACTACAATGAGCAGTTCTTC.

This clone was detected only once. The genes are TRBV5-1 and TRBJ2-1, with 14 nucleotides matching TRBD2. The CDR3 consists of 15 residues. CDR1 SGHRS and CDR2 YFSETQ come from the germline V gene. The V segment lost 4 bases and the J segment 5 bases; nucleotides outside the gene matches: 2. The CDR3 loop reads CASSRTSGGNNEQFF. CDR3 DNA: TGCGCCAGCAGCCGGACTAGCGGGGGGAACAATGAGCAGTTCTTC.

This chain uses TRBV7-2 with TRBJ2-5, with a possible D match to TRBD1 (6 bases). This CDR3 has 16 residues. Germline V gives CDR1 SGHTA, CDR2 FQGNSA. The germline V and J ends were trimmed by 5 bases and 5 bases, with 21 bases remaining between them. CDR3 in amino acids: CASSPDPHRVRETQYF. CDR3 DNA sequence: TGTGCCAGCAGCCCTGACCCCCACAGGGTAAGGGAGACCCAGTACTTC.

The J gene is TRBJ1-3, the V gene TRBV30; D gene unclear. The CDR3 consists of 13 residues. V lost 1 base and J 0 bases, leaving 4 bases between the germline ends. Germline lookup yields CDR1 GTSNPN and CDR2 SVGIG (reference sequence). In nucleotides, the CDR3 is TGTGCCTGGAGTGACACCTCTGGAAACACCATATATTTT. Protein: CAWSDTSGNTIYF.

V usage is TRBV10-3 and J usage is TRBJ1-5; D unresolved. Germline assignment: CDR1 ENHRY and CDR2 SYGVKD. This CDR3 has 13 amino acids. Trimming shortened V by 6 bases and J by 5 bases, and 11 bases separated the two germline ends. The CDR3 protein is CAIRPGRDQPQHF. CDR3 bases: TGTGCCATCAGACCCGGGAGAGATCAGCCCCAGCATTTT.